This T cell receptor (beta chain) was found in a study of blood T cell repertoires in COVID-19. Overall study context: Collection of acute and convalescent COVID-19 samples took place in the United States, Italy and Spain.

Measured with immunoSEQ multiplex PCR; TCRdb has only the in-frame clones, and not every one. Altogether approximately 180,000 clones are present, more than 75% being singletons, with the ten largest covering 5.5% to 7%. CDR1 and CDR2 (germline): SGHNT, YENEEA. The ends lost 1 base at V and 5 bases at J; junction bases unmatched: 5. This CDR3 is 14 amino acids long. V usage is TRBV11-3 and J usage is TRBJ2-7, with TRBD1 matching over 7 bases. The receptor was isolated from a man between 40 and 49 years old with active or convalescent COVID-19. The sequencing input was peripheral blood. CDR3 sequence reads: CASSLGQGVHEQYF. DNA for the CDR3: TGTGCCAGCAGCTTAGGCCAGGGGGTACACGAGCAGTACTTC.